This TCR beta chain emerged from a study of cytomegalovirus exposure and HLA in healthy donors. Study observations and caveats: By a later analysis, the bulk of CMV-associated TCR beta chains appeared HLA-restricted.

The germline CDR1 and CDR2 sequences are SGHRS and YFSETQ. This CDR3 contains 14 residues. J gave up 5 bases and V 4 bases, and 8 bases lay outside the gene matches. The PCR employed 60 Vbeta primers together with 13 Jbeta primers. Original data processing: Counted up in a later analysis, unique TCR beta chains came to about 80 million, with around 9.9 million shared. Here immunoSEQ multiplex PCR was the method, and the copy in TCRdb shows in-frame clones only, minus some. V, J and clone size were drawn from that table, and D and trimming were deduced from the DNA. This sample lists 150,000 to 200,000 clones; its ten largest clones have 2% to 2.5%. In regard to this clone: The antigen remains unidentified.

Material: PBMCs. This receptor was obtained from a young man in good health and CMV-seronegative. The chain combines TRBV5-1 with TRBJ2-5, with 7 bases that match TRBD2. The CDR3 reads CASSGSGNGETQYF. Written as DNA, the CDR3 is TGCGCCAGCAGCGGAAGCGGGAATGGGGAGACCCAGTACTTC.